This TCR beta chain is drawn from a study of blood T cell repertoires in COVID-19. CDR3 length: 16 residues. V dropped 7 bases and J dropped 6 bases, with 21 bases sitting between them. The germline gives CDR1 SNHLY, CDR2 FYNNEI. Data came from immunoSEQ multiplex PCR; TCRdb stores just in-frame clones and leaves some out. This table holds some 310,000 clones, under 90% found once. The genes are TRBV2 and TRBJ2-2; D is perhaps TRBD1 (6 bases). This receptor was obtained from a woman in her twenties or thirties who had recovered from COVID-19. The sequenced sample was PBMCs or T cells enriched from blood (not recorded which). The CDR3 coding sequence is TGTGCCAGCATTAGGGACGGAGGCGCAGGGGCCGGGGAGCTGTTTTTT. It codes for CASIRDGGAGAGELFF.